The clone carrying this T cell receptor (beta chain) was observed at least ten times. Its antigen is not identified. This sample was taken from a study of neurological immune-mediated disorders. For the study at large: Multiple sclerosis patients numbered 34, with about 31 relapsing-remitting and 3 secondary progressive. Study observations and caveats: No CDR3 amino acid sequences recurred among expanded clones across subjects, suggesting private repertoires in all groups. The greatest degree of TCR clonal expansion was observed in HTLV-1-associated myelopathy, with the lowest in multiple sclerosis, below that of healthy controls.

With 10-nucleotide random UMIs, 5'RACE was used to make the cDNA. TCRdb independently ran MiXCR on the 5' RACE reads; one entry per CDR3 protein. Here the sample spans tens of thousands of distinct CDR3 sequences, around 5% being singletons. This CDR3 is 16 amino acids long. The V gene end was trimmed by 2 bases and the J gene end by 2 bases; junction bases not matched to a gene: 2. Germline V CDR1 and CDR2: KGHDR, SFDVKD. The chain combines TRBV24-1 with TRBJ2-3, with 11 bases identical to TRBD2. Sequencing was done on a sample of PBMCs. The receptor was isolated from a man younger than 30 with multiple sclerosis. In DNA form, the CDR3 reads TGTGCCACCAGTGATTGGACTAGCGGGTACACAGATACGCAGTATTTT. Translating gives CATSDWTSGYTDTQYF.